The 17 T cell receptor beta chains listed next were all sequenced from one sample in a study of T cell repertoires in cytomegalovirus infection. TCRdb used MiXCR to reprocess the reads, holding one entry per CDR3 protein. Among roughly 640,000 distinct CDR3 sequences, approximately 24% were seen once, and the ten largest hold 8%. Source material: CD8+ T cells from PBMCs. These receptors all stem from a human donor in good health (CMV status not recorded). Some clones in this sample may be carry-over from other donors' samples.

This clonotype has a handful of counts. Just one base apart from a much larger clone, this may be a read error. The chain couples TRBV28 to TRBJ2-1; D possibly corresponds to TRBD1 (6 bases). Trimming took 6 bases from V and 0 from J, leaving 15 bases between them. The CDR3 is 16 residues long. Germline V gene data show CDR1 as MDHEN and CDR2 as SYDVKM. CDR3 in amino acids: CASSLLGQSSYNEQFF. CDR3 in DNA: TGTGCCAGCAGCCTTTTAGGACAGAGCTCCTACAATGAGCAGTTCTTC.

V is TRBV5-1 and J is TRBJ2-7; TRBD2 agrees at 7 bases. CDR1 and CDR2 (germline): SGHRS, YFSETQ. The CDR3 runs 15 residues. J lost 4 bases, V lost 7 bases, and 14 bases had no gene match. The CDR3 DNA follows: TGCGCCAGCGGACCCCCGGGAGGCAGCGAGTACGAGCAGTACTTC. This sequence encodes CASGPPGGSEYEQYF.

This clonotype was seen at least ten times. The chain has TRBV7-3 and TRBJ2-5; TRBD1 might be the D (5 bases). The CDR3 length is 16 residues. Looked up from germline, CDR1 is SGHTA and CDR2 is FQGTGA. The V end lost 0 bases, the J end lost 5 bases, and 16 bases lay between the germline ends. The CDR3 loop reads CASSLTPGRGFETQYF. The CDR3 coding sequence is TGTGCCAGCAGCTTAACCCCAGGGCGAGGATTCGAGACCCAGTACTTC.

This clonotype was found a few times. This chain uses TRBV7-9 with TRBJ1-5, with 7 bases fitting TRBD1. CDR3 size: 16 residues. Germline CDR1 and CDR2: SEHNR and FQNEAQ (reference sequence). With V trimmed by 6 bases and J by 4 bases, 12 bases remained unmatched. The CDR3 coding sequence is TGTGCCAGCAGTTTCACGGAGGGGGCGGGTAATCAGCCCCAGCATTTT. This codes for CASSFTEGAGNQPQHF.

The chain combines TRBV6-6 with TRBJ2-3; D is possibly TRBD2 (6 bases). Germline assignment: CDR1 MNHNY and CDR2 SVGAGI (reference sequence). The CDR3 covers 16 residues. The V and J ends lost 0 bases and 0 bases respectively, with 10 bases between them. The CDR3 region is CASSYSAGGSTDTQYF. CDR3 nucleotides: TGTGCCAGCAGTTACTCGGCCGGGGGAAGCACAGATACGCAGTATTTT.

This clonotype was observed many times. The chain has TRBV28 and TRBJ1-1, with D maybe TRBD1 (6 bases). Germline V CDR1 and CDR2: MDHEN, SYDVKM. Trimming cost V 7 bases and J 1 base, with 13 bases left between them. The CDR3 runs 14 residues. CDR3 protein: CASTSGTQNTEAFF. CDR3 coding DNA: TGTGCCAGCACCTCCGGGACACAGAACACTGAAGCTTTCTTT.

This clonotype turned up a few times. The gene calls are TRBV5-1 and TRBJ2-7; D possibly uses TRBD1 or TRBD2 (7 bases each). Germline V gives CDR1 SGHRS, CDR2 YFSETQ. V was trimmed by 0 bases and J by 4 bases, leaving 17 bases between them. This CDR3 is 16 amino acids long. The CDR3 coding sequence is TGCGCCAGCAGCTTGGCTTCAGGGGGGGCGACATACGAGCAGTACTTC. It codes for CASSLASGGATYEQYF.

This chain joins TRBV20-1 and TRBJ2-1, with TRBD2 matching over 7 bases. Germline trimming cut 2 bases from V and 6 bases from J; bases unmatched to any gene: 7. In germline, CDR1 is DFQATT, CDR2 SNEGSKA (reference sequence). The CDR3 loop spans 14 amino acids. The chain's CDR3 is CSARKGLNFNEQFF. CDR3 coding DNA: TGCAGTGCTAGAAAGGGACTAAATTTCAATGAGCAGTTCTTC.

This clonotype showed up just a few times. This rearrangement joins TRBV7-9 to TRBJ2-7; 7 nucleotides line up with TRBD1. Per germline, CDR1 SEHNR and CDR2 FQNEAQ (reference sequence). V gave up 6 bases and J gave up 2 bases; unmatched junction bases: 10. The CDR3 covers 15 residues. The CDR3 coding sequence is TGTGCCAGCAGTCCCTCCGTGGGACAGCCCTACGAGCAGTACTTC. Protein product: CASSPSVGQPYEQYF.

The rearrangement uses TRBV6-5 and TRBJ2-1; no firm D call. The V and J ends lost 6 bases and 4 bases respectively, with 7 bases between them. This CDR3 contains 12 residues. Germline V gene data show CDR1 as MNHEY and CDR2 as SVGAGI. CDR3 DNA: TGTGCCAGCAGGGGGTATTACAATGAGCAGTTCTTC. It translates to CASRGYYNEQFF.

The sample holds many counts of this clonotype. V gene TRBV25-1 combines with J gene TRBJ2-2, with 8 positions matching TRBD2. V shed 3 bases, J shed 4 bases, and the junction held 10 bases outside the gene matches. Per the germline V gene, CDR1 is MGHDK and CDR2 is SYGVNS. This CDR3 has 17 residues. CDR3 amino acids: CASSESSLAGITGELFF. Here the CDR3 DNA reads TGTGCCAGCAGTGAGTCGTCCCTAGCGGGTATCACCGGGGAGCTGTTTTTT.

As concerns this clonotype: A much larger clone is a single base away; this may be a read error. V gene TRBV7-2 combines with J gene TRBJ1-1; a possible D gene is TRBD1 (5 bases). From germline, CDR1 is SGHTA and CDR2 FQGNSA. This CDR3 spans 14 amino acids. V lost 5 bases, J lost 5 bases, and 15 bases lay in between. The CDR3 region is CASSPSGWGTEAFF. For the CDR3, the DNA is TGTGCCAGCAGCCCCAGTGGGTGGGGGACTGAAGCTTTCTTT.

This clonotype was recorded once. The chain employs TRBV6-5 and TRBJ2-3; 7 bases agree with TRBD1. V lost 2 bases and J lost 1; bases outside the gene matches: 3. Looked up from germline, CDR1 is MNHEY and CDR2 is SVGAGI. CDR3 length: 15 amino acids. DNA for the CDR3: TGTGCCAGCAGTTACGACAGGGACGGCACAGATACGCAGTATTTT. Protein: CASSYDRDGTDTQYF.

To note about this clonotype: The CDR3 ends on some other residue instead of the conserved phenylalanine or tryptophan, so this is likely a read error. The rearrangement uses TRBV28 and TRBJ1-5; no clear D gene. Trimming removed 1 base from V and 7 bases from J, with 14 bases in between. The CDR3 contains 15 residues. Germline V gives CDR1 MDHEN, CDR2 SYDVKM. DNA for the CDR3: TGTGCCAGCAGTTTATCACTGGCATTGAGCCAGCCCCAGCATTCT. Translated: CASSLSLALSQPQHS.

This clonotype has more than one count but fewer than ten. The chain is built from TRBV6-2 or TRBV6-3 and TRBJ2-1; possible D gene TRBD2, 5 bases. From germline, CDR1 is MNHEY and CDR2 SVGEGT. The length of the CDR3 is 16 residues. Trimming stripped 0 bases from V and 2 bases from J, with 11 bases between. CDR3 sequence reads: CASSYSIVSAYNEQFF. The CDR3 region has the DNA TGTGCCAGCAGTTACTCGATTGTTAGCGCCTACAATGAGCAGTTCTTC.

On this clonotype: A much larger clonotype is one base distant, so this may be a read error. The chain employs TRBV6-2 or TRBV6-3 and TRBJ2-2; D is perhaps TRBD2 (6 bases). V was shortened by 7 bases and J by 7 bases, with 10 bases between the two germline ends. This CDR3 spans 12 amino acids. Germline CDR1 is MNHEY and CDR2 is SVGEGT. CDR3 protein: CASTAGSGELFF. The CDR3 DNA reads TGTGCCAGCACCGCGGGGAGCGGGGAGCTGTTTTTT.

This clonotype was counted at least ten times. J is TRBJ2-1 and V is TRBV7-2, with D hard to call. The V end was cut by 2 bases, the J end by 1 base, with 6 bases between. The germline gives CDR1 SGHTA, CDR2 FQGNSA. There are 14 residues in the CDR3. The CDR3 sequence is CASSLPSSYNEQFF. The CDR3 DNA is TGTGCCAGCAGCTTACCCAGTTCCTACAATGAGCAGTTCTTC.